The sequence of this T cell receptor (beta chain) was determined in a study of sequential checkpoint blockade in melanoma. Study as a whole: Both treatment sequences were followed by maintenance nivolumab. About two dozen patients had tumor biopsies before treatment and at week 13.

Assay used: immunoSEQ multiplex PCR; TCRdb lists only in-frame clones, some missing. Among roughly 20,000 clones listed, around 27% were seen once. This CDR3 has 17 residues. This clone was recorded a few times. As for treatment: randomized to nivolumab then ipilimumab (arm A) or the reverse (arm B). Patients had received no earlier DNA-damaging chemotherapy. The chain links TRBV7-5 to TRBJ2-3; TRBD1 is the table's D call and was not checked against the DNA. TRBV7-5 is noted as a pseudogene. The sequencing used tumor tissue (inferred from file names), collected from a patient given nivolumab and ipilimumab in sequence. This sequence originates from a human donor with melanoma. CDR3 bases: TGTGCCAGCAGTCGCCGGAAAGACAGGGATTGGACAGATACGCAGTATTTT. Translated: CASSRRKDRDWTDTQYF.